This TCR beta chain came from a study of T cells in Graves' hyperthyroidism and ophthalmopathy. Findings of the study overall: Ophthalmopathy was identified by the model a median around 6.3 months ahead of onset.

Not enrolled were patients with uncontrolled infection, other autoimmune disease, pregnancy or lactation. Diagnosing involved the use of clinical symptoms, serum thyroxine and TRAb, thyroid ultrasound and orbital computed tomography. PBMCs were sourced from more than 9 ml fresh peripheral blood. Amplification yielded TCR beta CDR3 regions, with RNA transcripts as the source. Initially, a first-round RT-PCR of the TCR CDR3 employed the HTBI primer set. TCRdb used MiXCR to reprocess the multiplex PCR reads, holding one entry per CDR3 protein. The data show approximately 490,000 distinct CDR3 sequences, with roughly 23% seen just once and approximately 49% held by the top ten. The CDR3 length is 16 residues. The V gene's germline CDR1 is SEHNR and CDR2 FQNEAQ (reference sequence). Trimming pared 5 bases from V and 7 bases from J, leaving 20 bases between. As to this clonotype: No antigen is known for it.

This receptor was obtained from a woman aged 70-85 years with Graves' ophthalmopathy. Input material: blood. The V gene is TRBV7-9, the J gene TRBJ1-4; unclear D gene. CDR3: CASSHLPGEGVEKLFF. DNA of the CDR3: TGTGCCAGCAGCCATCTCCCGGGAGAAGGTGTTGAAAAACTGTTTTTT.